This TCR beta chain was identified during a study of T-cell memory formation after mild COVID-19. Study context: Across donors, TCR clusters were largely donor specific.

Study results and limitations: Among clones contracting day 15 to 85, CD4/CD8 was balanced, whereas later expanders leaned CD4+. Among contracting clones, CD4+ were mainly CM/EM and CD8+ enriched in EMRA.

Trimming stripped 4 bases from V and 3 bases from J, with 14 bases between. The germline V gene encodes CDR1 SGHRS and CDR2 YFSETQ. The CDR3 sequence is 15 residues long. TCRdb passed the 5' RACE reads through MiXCR, listing each CDR3 protein once. This sample has about half a million distinct CDR3 sequences, with 15% to 20% found just once. This clonotype was recorded a few times. As yet, its antigen is unknown. The sample comprised PBMCs or a T cell subset sorted from them (not recorded which). This clonotype originated in an adult woman who had mild COVID-19 (a few samples of this study predate the infection). Cell type and time point are not known. The V gene is TRBV5-1, the J gene TRBJ2-1; D possibly uses TRBD1 or TRBD2 (5 bases each). CDR3 in DNA: TGCGCCAGCAGCCCCCGGGACCCGGACTACAATGAGCAGTTCTTC. Protein sequence: CASSPRDPDYNEQFF.